These T cell receptor beta chains were read from a single sample in a study of CD8 T cells in Susac syndrome. TCRdb reprocessed the immunoSEQ multiplex PCR reads via MiXCR and lists one record per CDR3 protein. The sample carries some 150,000 distinct CDR3 sequences, 94% recorded once. The specimen sequenced was CD8+ T cells from PBMCs. Receptors were obtained from a human donor in good health. Both conserved end residues are part of each CDR3. The D gene is left open where the match is weak. Clone size is not always given. Where it is, it says once, few, many or a class for expanded clones.

abundance: .
d_gene: TRBD1
v_gene: TRBV29-1
j_gene: TRBJ1-2
CDR3nt: TGCAGCGTTGTTGGACAGGGACTAAACTATGGCTACACCTTC
CDR3aa: CSVVGQGLNYGYTF

abundance: .
d_gene: TRBD1
v_gene: TRBV20-1
j_gene: TRBJ2-1
CDR3nt: TGCAGTGCTACAAACAGGGGGCGCATCTATGAGCAGTTCTTC
CDR3aa: CSATNRGRIYEQFF

abundance: .
d_gene: .
v_gene: TRBV7-9
j_gene: TRBJ2-5
CDR3nt: TGTGCCAGCAGCTTACCGACGGAAGAAGAGACCCAGTACTTC
CDR3aa: CASSLPTEEETQYF

abundance: .
d_gene: TRBD2
v_gene: TRBV27
j_gene: TRBJ2-1
CDR3nt: TGTGCCAGCAGTTCTGGGACTAGCGGGAGGAATGAGCAGTTCTTC
CDR3aa: CASSSGTSGRNEQFF

abundance: .
d_gene: .
v_gene: TRBV20-1
j_gene: TRBJ1-1
CDR3nt: TGCAGTGCTAGTAATCAGGGGTCATACACTGAAGCCTTCTTT
CDR3aa: CSASNQGSYTEAFF

abundance: .
d_gene: TRBD2
v_gene: TRBV3-1
j_gene: TRBJ2-1
CDR3nt: TGTGCCAGCAGCCGACGGAGCGGGATTTACAATGAGCAGTTCTTC
CDR3aa: CASSRRSGIYNEQFF

abundance: once
d_gene: .
v_gene: TRBV27
j_gene: TRBJ2-7
CDR3nt: TGTGCCAGCAGTAAGCTCCAGGGTTCCTACGAGCAGTACTTC
CDR3aa: CASSKLQGSYEQYF

abundance: .
d_gene: .
v_gene: TRBV7-8
j_gene: TRBJ1-5
CDR3nt: TGTGCCAGCAGCTTAGCGGCAGGAGGTGGCAATCAGCCCCAGCATTTT
CDR3aa: CASSLAAGGGNQPQHF

abundance: .
d_gene: TRBD2
v_gene: TRBV20-1
j_gene: TRBJ2-1
CDR3nt: TGCAGTGGACTAGCGGGAGTTGAGCAGTTCTTC
CDR3aa: CSGLAGVEQFF

abundance: .
d_gene: .
v_gene: TRBV13
j_gene: TRBJ2-2
CDR3nt: TGTGCCAGCAGCCCCAGGGGGGCCGGGGAGCTGTTTTTT
CDR3aa: CASSPRGAGELFF

abundance: .
d_gene: .
v_gene: TRBV3-1
j_gene: TRBJ2-7
CDR3nt: TGTGCCAGCAGCCAAGATCCGGGCAGGGCGTACGAGCAGTACTTC
CDR3aa: CASSQDPGRAYEQYF

abundance: .
d_gene: TRBD1
v_gene: TRBV5-1
j_gene: TRBJ2-1
CDR3nt: TGCGCCAGCAGTTACACCGGGACAGGGAACTACAATGAGCAGTTCTTC
CDR3aa: CASSYTGTGNYNEQFF

abundance: .
d_gene: .
v_gene: TRBV11-2
j_gene: TRBJ2-3
CDR3nt: TGTGCCAGCAGCCGGCTGAACACAGATACGCAGTATTTT
CDR3aa: CASSRLNTDTQYF

abundance: .
d_gene: .
v_gene: TRBV7-9
j_gene: TRBJ1-4
CDR3nt: TGTGCCAGCAGCCCCAGCGAAAAACTGTTTTTT
CDR3aa: CASSPSEKLFF

abundance: .
d_gene: .
v_gene: TRBV20-1
j_gene: TRBJ2-1
CDR3nt: TGCAGTGCTAGACTTCTCTCCTACAATGAGCAGTTCTTC
CDR3aa: CSARLLSYNEQFF

abundance: .
d_gene: .
v_gene: TRBV28
j_gene: TRBJ2-7
CDR3nt: TGTGCCAGCAGCCGTTTACGGGAATACGAGCAGTACTTC
CDR3aa: CASSRLREYEQYF

abundance: .
d_gene: TRBD2
v_gene: TRBV5-6
j_gene: TRBJ2-2
CDR3nt: TGTGCCAGCAGCTTTGAATTAGCGGGAGGAAACACCGGGGAGCTGTTTTTT
CDR3aa: CASSFELAGGNTGELFF

abundance: .
d_gene: .
v_gene: TRBV5-6
j_gene: TRBJ1-1
CDR3nt: TGTGCCAGCAGCGGGGGCAGGGTAGCTTTCTTT
CDR3aa: CASSGGRVAFF

abundance: .
d_gene: TRBD2
v_gene: TRBV7-8
j_gene: TRBJ2-7
CDR3nt: TGTGCCAGCAGCCCGGCAGCGGGAAGGTCGGTCGAGCAGTACTTC
CDR3aa: CASSPAAGRSVEQYF

abundance: .
d_gene: .
v_gene: TRBV29-1
j_gene: TRBJ2-7
CDR3nt: TGCAGCGTCCCCTGGGGGAGCGAGCAGTACTTC
CDR3aa: CSVPWGSEQYF

abundance: .
d_gene: .
v_gene: TRBV13
j_gene: TRBJ2-7
CDR3nt: TGTGCCAGCAGCCCCGGGGCCAGCTCCTACGAGCAGTACTTC
CDR3aa: CASSPGASSYEQYF

abundance: .
d_gene: .
v_gene: TRBV20-1
j_gene: TRBJ1-1
CDR3nt: TGCAGTGCTAGAGAGGCAGGGCTGGGGGCTGAAGCTTTCTTT
CDR3aa: CSAREAGLGAEAFF

abundance: .
d_gene: TRBD2
v_gene: TRBV7-6
j_gene: TRBJ2-1
CDR3nt: TGTGCCAGCAGCTTAAAAACAGGACTAGCAGAGTACAATGAGCAGTTCTTC
CDR3aa: CASSLKTGLAEYNEQFF

abundance: once
d_gene: .
v_gene: TRBV7-9
j_gene: TRBJ2-1
CDR3nt: TGTGCCAGCAGCCCAGCCCAAAATGAGCAGTTCTTC
CDR3aa: CASSPAQNEQFF

abundance: few
d_gene: .
v_gene: TRBV19
j_gene: TRBJ2-7
CDR3nt: TGTGCCAGTAGCCCTGGGACCCCTTACGAGCAGTACTTC
CDR3aa: CASSPGTPYEQYF

abundance: .
d_gene: .
v_gene: TRBV30
j_gene: TRBJ2-5
CDR3nt: TGTGCCTGGAGTGTAAGGGGAGGAAAAGAGACCCAGTACTTC
CDR3aa: CAWSVRGGKETQYF

abundance: few
d_gene: .
v_gene: TRBV2
j_gene: TRBJ2-7
CDR3nt: TGTGCCAGCACCCTGAGGGTCTACGAGCAGTACTTC
CDR3aa: CASTLRVYEQYF

abundance: .
d_gene: .
v_gene: TRBV7-2
j_gene: TRBJ2-1
CDR3nt: TGTGCCAGCAGCTTGGCTGCTAGTTTAAGTTCCTACAATGAGCAGTTCTTC
CDR3aa: CASSLAASLSSYNEQFF

abundance: .
d_gene: .
v_gene: TRBV9
j_gene: TRBJ2-1
CDR3nt: TGTGCCAGCAGCGTAGGGGGAGACGGTTACAATGAGCAGTTCTTC
CDR3aa: CASSVGGDGYNEQFF

abundance: .
d_gene: TRBD1
v_gene: TRBV20-1
j_gene: TRBJ2-7
CDR3nt: TGCAGTGCTAGGCACAGGGGCGCCTACGAGCAGTACTTC
CDR3aa: CSARHRGAYEQYF

abundance: .
d_gene: .
v_gene: TRBV7-9
j_gene: TRBJ2-7
CDR3nt: TGTGCCAGCAGCTTTTACTACGAGCAGTACTTC
CDR3aa: CASSFYYEQYF

abundance: .
d_gene: .
v_gene: TRBV3-1
j_gene: TRBJ1-1
CDR3nt: TGTGCCAGCAGCCCCTGGGATTTGAACACTGAAGCTTTCTTT
CDR3aa: CASSPWDLNTEAFF

abundance: once
d_gene: .
v_gene: TRBV9
j_gene: TRBJ2-1
CDR3nt: TGTGCCAGCAGCCCAGGGGTGCTAGCGGTAGACAATGAGCAGTTCTTC
CDR3aa: CASSPGVLAVDNEQFF

abundance: .
d_gene: TRBD2
v_gene: TRBV28
j_gene: TRBJ2-1
CDR3nt: TGTGCCAGCACCCGGGTAGCGGGCCTTAACAATGAGCAGTTCTTC
CDR3aa: CASTRVAGLNNEQFF

abundance: .
d_gene: TRBD2
v_gene: TRBV6-2/TRBV6-3
j_gene: TRBJ2-1
CDR3nt: TGTGCCAGCAGTTACTCGTTTCCCCAAAGCGGGAGGGTTCCACTCAATGAGCAGTTCTTC
CDR3aa: CASSYSFPQSGRVPLNEQFF

abundance: .
d_gene: .
v_gene: TRBV20-1
j_gene: TRBJ2-2
CDR3nt: TGCAGTGCTACAGGGGAAACCGGGGAGCTGTTTTTT
CDR3aa: CSATGETGELFF

abundance: .
d_gene: TRBD1
v_gene: TRBV6-5
j_gene: TRBJ2-5
CDR3nt: TGTGCCAGCACCCCCTTGGACAGGGAGGAGACCCAGTACTTC
CDR3aa: CASTPLDREETQYF

abundance: .
d_gene: TRBD1
v_gene: TRBV20-1
j_gene: TRBJ2-5
CDR3nt: TGCAGTGCCCCAGACAGGGGGCGAAGAGGAGAGACCCAGTACTTC
CDR3aa: CSAPDRGRRGETQYF

abundance: .
d_gene: TRBD2
v_gene: TRBV20-1
j_gene: TRBJ2-7
CDR3nt: TGCAGTGCCAAATATCTAGGGACTATGTACGAGCAGTACTTC
CDR3aa: CSAKYLGTMYEQYF

abundance: once
d_gene: .
v_gene: TRBV7-9
j_gene: TRBJ2-1
CDR3nt: TGTGCCAGCAGCCCTACCGACTCTCTGCCCAATGAGCAGTTCTTC
CDR3aa: CASSPTDSLPNEQFF

abundance: .
d_gene: TRBD2
v_gene: TRBV27
j_gene: TRBJ2-1
CDR3nt: TGTAACACTCGGGGACTAGCGGGGTACAATGAGCAGTTCTTC
CDR3aa: CNTRGLAGYNEQFF